These 27 T cell receptor beta chains were sequenced from one sample in a study of tissue T cells after allogeneic stem cell transplantation (dated by TCRdb to the early 2020s). The library relied on the immunoSEQ multiplex PCR assay. TCRdb holds this immuneACCESS table with in-frame rearrangements only. Some clones are missing; in checked studies, unresolved V genes explain under half, and the rest has no known cause. In this sample the table shows thousands of clones, around a third of which occur a single time. The ten top clones hold approximately 6.4% of the sample. Sample time point, as interpreted from the label and publication: mouse harvest day 14 after allogeneic transplant. Each mouse graft, delivered by tail vein injection, combined 10^6 splenic CD5+ T cells with 10^7 T-cell-depleted bone marrow cells. Sequenced: skin. The receptors stem from a female BALB/c mouse given C57BL/6 T cells with graft-versus-host disease after an allogeneic hematopoietic cell transplant.

In the case of this clone: Gene names follow the mouse nomenclature. Sequencing ends 1 residue short of the CDR3 end; the germline J gene provides the rest. The V gene is TRBV12-1, the J gene TRBJ1-4; 8 bases agree with TRBD1. V was clipped by 0 bases and J by 4 bases; unmatched bases: 3. This CDR3 is 15 amino acids long. From germline, CDR1 is SGHSN and CDR2 HYEKVE. The CDR3 loop is CASSLQDRVNERLFF. The sequenced part of the CDR3 DNA is TGTGCCAGCTCTCTCCAGGACAGGGTCAACGAAAGATTATTT. Supplemented by reference TRBV12-1 and TRBJ1-4, the full variable domain reads DSGVVQSPRHIIKEKGGRSVLTCIPISGHSNVVWYQQTLGKELKFLIQHYEKVERDKGFLPSRFSVQQFDDYHSEMNMSALELEDSAMYFCASSLQDRVNERLFFGHGTKLSVL.

This clone counts as medium-sized (0.01 to 0.1%). Gene names denote mouse genes. The read finishes 1 residue shy of the CDR3 end, and the germline J gene is used to complete it. The V and J genes are TRBV26 and TRBJ2-7; maybe TRBD2 (6 bases). This CDR3 comprises 13 residues. The germline gives CDR1 KGHPV, CDR2 FQNQEV (reference sequence). Trimming took 4 bases from V and 3 from J, leaving 10 bases between them. The CDR3 region is CASSPGLFYEQYF. The covered CDR3 bases are TGTGCCAGCAGTCCGGGACTTTTCTATGAACAGTAC.

The table lists this clone with a few counts. The gene names given are mouse names. The CDR3 is cut off 1 residue early in the read; its end comes from the germline J gene. The V call is TRBV3, the J call TRBJ2-7; perhaps TRBD1 as D (5 bases). Trimming took 2 bases from V and 2 from J, leaving 10 bases between them. Germline V gives CDR1 SNHLY, CDR2 FYNGKV (reference sequence). This CDR3 is 14 amino acids long. The CDR3 sequence: CASSLRGGTYEQYF. The part of the CDR3 DNA that was read is TGTGCCAGCAGCTTAAGGGGAGGGACCTATGAACAGTAC.

This clone is medium-sized (0.01 to 0.1%) within its sample. Gene names and germline match the mouse. The read stops 1 residue short of the end of the CDR3; the missing end is completed from the germline J gene. V usage is TRBV31 and J usage is TRBJ2-2, with D possibly matching TRBD2 (7 bases). V was trimmed by 0 bases and J by 2 bases, leaving 10 bases between them. CDR3 length: 15 residues. Germline values: CDR1 GKSSPN, CDR2 SITVG. The part of the CDR3 DNA that was read is TGTGCCTGGAGTCTCCCTGGGGGCAACACCGGGCAGCTCTAC. Protein sequence: CAWSLPGGNTGQLY. The whole CDR3 reads CAWSLPGGNTGQLYF.

Turning to this clone: Mouse gene names and germline throughout. The sequenced fragment ends 1 residue before the CDR3 boundary, so the rest is inferred from the germline J gene. The J gene is TRBJ2-5, the V gene TRBV17; TRBD1 is a possible D gene (6 bases). The CDR3 contains 12 residues. Germline CDR1 and CDR2: MNHDT and YYDKIL. V was pared by 6 bases and J by 4 bases, with 8 bases between. The CDR3 DNA, read in part, is TGTGCTAGCAGCTACAGGGAAGACACCCAGTAC. Protein sequence: CASSYREDTQY. The CDR3 as a whole reads CASSYREDTQYF.

Relative to its sample, this clone is medium-sized. These gene names are mouse names. The missing CDR3 end, 1 residue past where the read stops, is filled in from the germline J gene. The chain combines TRBV5 with TRBJ1-2, with D hard to call. Trimming pared 1 base from V and 3 bases from J, leaving 6 bases between. Germline CDR1 is LGHNA and CDR2 is YNLKQL (reference sequence). The CDR3 extends over 13 amino acids. The CDR3 reads CASSQGVDSDYTF. The covered CDR3 bases are TGTGCCAGCAGCCAAGGGGTTGACTCCGACTACACC.

This clone has only a few counts. Gene names are mouse gene names. The read comes to an end 1 residue before the CDR3 does, leaving the germline J gene to fill in the end. The chain uses TRBV13-1 and TRBJ2-2; D gene uncertain. The CDR3 sequence is 14 residues long. Trimming shortened V by 0 bases and J by 1 base, and 4 bases separated the two germline ends. Germline V lookup: CDR1 NSHNY, CDR2 SYGAGN. The DNA read from the CDR3 is TGTGCCAGCAGTGATGTGGGAAACACCGGGCAGCTCTAC. It is translated as CASSDVGNTGQLY. The whole CDR3 protein reads CASSDVGNTGQLYF.

This clone was observed a few times. Mouse gene names apply. The CDR3 goes on 1 residue after the read ends, and that part is filled in from the germline J gene. The rearrangement joins TRBV26 to TRBJ2-5; 7 bases are a match to TRBD2. Germline loops: CDR1 KGHPV, CDR2 FQNQEV (reference sequence). This CDR3 is built from 14 residues. V trimming: 3 bases; J trimming: 2 bases; junction bases outside the gene matches: 2. The CDR3 sequence is CASSLTGVQDTQYF. Partial CDR3 DNA: TGTGCCAGCAGTCTAACTGGGGTCCAAGACACCCAGTAC.

Note on this clone: These gene names are mouse names. The read ends 1 residue before the CDR3 terminus; that terminus is restored from the germline J gene. The V call is TRBV26, the J call TRBJ2-4; the match to TRBD1 covers 8 bases. Germline assignment: CDR1 KGHPV and CDR2 FQNQEV (reference sequence). The CDR3 spans 15 residues. V trimming: 4 bases; J trimming: 1 base; junction bases outside the gene matches: 4. The CDR3 spells CASSPQGAGQNTLYF. The covered CDR3 bases are TGTGCCAGCAGTCCTCAGGGGGCTGGTCAAAACACCTTGTAC.

By sample fraction, this clone is medium-sized. All gene names here are mouse names. The DNA ends 1 residue before the CDR3 does, and the rest of the CDR3 is filled in from the germline J gene. V usage is TRBV1 and J usage is TRBJ1-4, with D tentatively TRBD1 (6 bases). Per germline, CDR1 NSQYPW and CDR2 LRSPGD (reference sequence). Trimming left V 3 bases short and J 4 bases short, with 9 bases between. This CDR3 contains 14 residues. The sequenced part of the CDR3 DNA is TGCACCTGCAGTGCGGGGACAAACAACGAAAGATTATTT. It specifies CTCSAGTNNERLF. The whole CDR3 is CTCSAGTNNERLFF.

This clone was seen a few times. Gene names are the mouse ones. From the germline J gene comes the end of the CDR3, since the read stops 1 residue before it. The rearrangement uses TRBV19 and TRBJ1-2; D is undetermined. The germline V and J ends were trimmed by 0 bases and 1 base, with 4 bases remaining between them. Germline-derived CDR1 and CDR2 are FNHDT and SITEND (reference sequence). The CDR3 spans 13 residues. The CDR3 DNA, read in part, is TGTGCCAGCAGTATAGGGAGAAACTCCGACTACACC. Its protein is CASSIGRNSDYT. The full CDR3 protein is CASSIGRNSDYTF.

This clone was detected a few times. Mouse gene names apply. The read comes to an end 1 residue before the CDR3 does, leaving the germline J gene to fill in the end. The gene calls are TRBV26 and TRBJ1-3; D call uncertain. There are 14 residues in the CDR3. Germline values: CDR1 KGHPV, CDR2 FQNQEV (reference sequence). V lost 3 bases and J lost 0, with 6 bases in between. CDR3 DNA (partial): TGTGCCAGCAGTCTAGCCATTTCTGGAAATACGCTCTAT. This encodes CASSLAISGNTLY. The entire CDR3 is CASSLAISGNTLYF.

About this clone itself: The gene symbols are mouse symbols. The read is 1 residue too short to cover the CDR3 end, so that end is filled in from the germline J gene. This sequence joins TRBV15 and TRBJ2-4; unclear D gene. The germline V gene has CDR1 SGHND and CDR2 FRSKSL. Deletions cut 5 bases from V and 0 bases from J, with 3 bases between. CDR3 size: 12 residues. CDR3 loop: CASSLSQNTLYF. Incomplete CDR3 DNA: TGTGCCAGCAGTCTTAGTCAAAACACCTTGTAC.

Worth noting for this clone: Gene names follow the mouse nomenclature. The CDR3 end falls 1 residue outside the read, so it is completed with the germline J gene. The chain couples TRBV5 to TRBJ2-4; possible D gene TRBD2, 6 bases. This CDR3 region has 16 residues. V dropped 2 bases and J dropped 0 bases, with 12 bases sitting between them. Per germline, CDR1 LGHNA and CDR2 YNLKQL (reference sequence). The CDR3 spells CASSQTGGWSQNTLYF. The CDR3 DNA, read in part, is TGTGCCAGCAGCCAAACCGGGGGGTGGAGTCAAAACACCTTGTAC.

By sample fraction, this clone is large. Gene names follow the mouse nomenclature. The CDR3 extends 1 residue past the end of the read, so its final part is completed from the germline J gene. The chain links TRBV23 to TRBJ1-4; the DNA was not used to check the table's D call, TRBD1. This CDR3 contains 13 residues. Per the germline V gene, CDR1 is KGHTA and CDR2 is FQNQQP. Incomplete CDR3 DNA: TGCTCCAGCAGTCAACAGGGCAACGAAAGATTATTT. Translating it yields CSSSQQGNERLF. The whole CDR3 sequence reads CSSSQQGNERLFF.

Comment on this clone: Mouse names are used for the genes. The observed sequence ends 1 residue before the CDR3 terminus, with the missing tail filled in from the germline J gene. V and J are TRBV16 and TRBJ2-2, with D tentatively TRBD1 (5 bases). Germline V gives CDR1 SGHSA, CDR2 FRNQAP. Trimming stripped 1 base from V and 0 bases from J, with 9 bases between. CDR3 length equals 16 residues. The part of the CDR3 DNA that was read is TGTGCAAGCAGCTTAGTTCGGACAACAAACACCGGGCAGCTCTAC. Translated, it gives CASSLVRTTNTGQLY. The CDR3, in full, reads CASSLVRTTNTGQLYF. Together with reference TRBV16 and TRBJ2-2, the CDR3 gives the full variable domain: NAGVIQTPRHKVTGKGQEATLWCEPISGHSAVFWYRQTIVQGLEFLTYFRNQAPIDDSGMPKERFSAQMPNQSHSTLKIQSTQPQDSAVYLCASSLVRTTNTGQLYFGEGSKLTVL.

This clone was seen a handful of times. These gene names are mouse names. The CDR3 goes on 1 residue after the read ends, and that part is filled in from the germline J gene. V and J are TRBV3 and TRBJ1-4, with D unclear. Germline loops: CDR1 SNHLY, CDR2 FYNGKV (reference sequence). With 1 base removed from V and 7 bases from J, the gap between germline ends came to 4 bases. This CDR3 region has 12 residues. The DNA read from the CDR3 is TGTGCCAGCAGCTTAGGGACCGAAAGATTATTT. It specifies CASSLGTERLF. The entire CDR3 is CASSLGTERLFF. Together with reference TRBV3 and TRBJ1-4, the CDR3 gives the full variable domain: GPKVLQIPSHQIIDMGQMVTLNCDPVSNHLYFYWYKQILGQQMEFLVNFYNGKVMEKSKLFKDQFSVERPDGSYFTLKIQPTALEDSAVYFCASSLGTERLFFGHGTKLSVL.

This clone is medium-sized (0.01 to 0.1%) within its sample. The gene symbols are mouse symbols. The read gets to within 1 residue of the CDR3 end, and the germline J gene fills in the rest. This chain joins TRBV23 and TRBJ2-7. The CDR3 totals 11 residues. Germline V gene sequence: CDR1 KGHTA, CDR2 FQNQQP. The CDR3 protein is CSSSQSGEQYF. Partial CDR3 DNA: TGCTCCAGCAGTCAATCGGGTGAACAGTAC.

To note about this clone: The gene names given are mouse names. The read finishes 1 residue shy of the CDR3 end, and the germline J gene is used to complete it. The gene calls are TRBV26 and TRBJ1-2; D is possibly TRBD1 (6 bases). V was clipped by 5 bases and J by 2 bases, with 6 bases between them. The CDR3 consists of 12 residues. Germline V gene sequence: CDR1 KGHPV, CDR2 FQNQEV (reference sequence). The CDR3: CASSGQNSDYTF. The DNA read from the CDR3 is TGTGCCAGCAGTGGACAGAACTCCGACTACACC.

Only a few counts were recorded for this clone. Gene names and germline refer to mouse. The read terminates 1 residue ahead of where the CDR3 ends, so the germline J gene completes it. V is TRBV26 and J is TRBJ2-7; 7 bases match TRBD2. Trimming cost V 1 base and J 0 bases; bases outside gene matches: 3. The CDR3 is 15 amino acids. CDR1 is KGHPV, CDR2 FQNQEV, per germline (reference sequence). The CDR3 loop reads CASSLWGGSSYEQYF. The sequenced part of the CDR3 DNA is TGTGCCAGCAGTCTGTGGGGGGGGAGCTCCTATGAACAGTAC.

Remarks on this clone: Gene names denote mouse genes. CDR3 bases read: TGTGCCAGCAGTGATAGCTGGGGGGGGAGTGAACAGTAC. The encoded protein is CASSDSWGGSEQY. The CDR3 in its entirety is CASSDSWGGSEQYF. The gene calls are TRBV26 and TRBJ2-7, with 9 bases identical to TRBD2. The CDR3 end is not reached by the read, which stops 1 residue before it; the germline J gene fills it in. This CDR3 comprises 14 residues. Losses at the gene ends were 5 bases for V and 6 bases for J; bases not matched to a gene: 8. Germline values: CDR1 KGHPV, CDR2 FQNQEV (reference sequence).

In its sample, this clone was seen a few times. Genes and germline are mouse. The CDR3 end is not reached by the read, which stops 1 residue before it; the germline J gene fills it in. The J gene is TRBJ2-7, the V gene TRBV26, with D perhaps being TRBD1 or TRBD2 (5 bases each). V dropped 2 bases and J dropped 7 bases, with 6 bases sitting between them. CDR1 KGHPV and CDR2 FQNQEV come from the germline V gene (reference sequence). This CDR3 has 11 residues. The DNA read from the CDR3 is TGTGCCAGCAGTCTGGGGGACGAACAGTAC. Amino acids: CASSLGDEQY. The whole CDR3 reads CASSLGDEQYF.

This clone was seen a handful of times. Genes here carry mouse names. With the read ending 1 residue before the CDR3 end, the germline J gene is used to fill in that end. This chain uses TRBV19 with TRBJ2-2; 8 nucleotides align to TRBD1. The V gene end was trimmed by 3 bases and the J gene end by 3 bases; junction bases not matched to a gene: 1. From germline, CDR1 is FNHDT and CDR2 SITEND (reference sequence). The CDR3 is made up of 14 amino acids. CDR3 bases read: TGTGCCAGCAGTACAGGGGGCCACACCGGGCAGCTCTAC. Its protein product is CASSTGGHTGQLY. The entire CDR3 protein reads CASSTGGHTGQLYF.

About this clone: Gene names denote mouse genes. Read sequence stops 1 residue before the CDR3 end, and the germline J gene provides the missing end. The chain is built from TRBV13-2 and TRBJ2-7; 8 nucleotides agree with TRBD2. CDR3 length: 14 amino acids. Germline-derived CDR1 and CDR2 are NNHNN and SYGAGS (reference sequence). Unmatched junction bases numbered 1, after V lost 0 bases and J lost 2 bases. The sequenced CDR3 bases are TGTGCCAGCGGTGATGCTGGGGGGCCCTATGAACAGTAC. It yields the protein CASGDAGGPYEQY. The whole CDR3 protein reads CASGDAGGPYEQYF.

As to this clone: Genes and germline are mouse. The CDR3 bases that were read are TGTGCCAGCAGTGAGGACGGGGGGGCGTGGAACACCGGGCAGCTCTAC. Translation: CASSEDGGAWNTGQLY. The entire CDR3 is CASSEDGGAWNTGQLYF. This chain joins TRBV13-3 and TRBJ2-2; TRBD2 matches 8 bases. The read ends 1 residue before the CDR3 terminus; that terminus is restored from the germline J gene. Unmatched junction bases numbered 8, after V lost 2 bases and J lost 2 bases. Germline CDR1 reads NNHDY; CDR2 reads SYVADS. The CDR3 extends over 17 amino acids.

Details on this clone: Genes here carry mouse names. The sequence runs out 1 residue before the end of the CDR3; the remainder is reconstructed from the germline J gene. V usage is TRBV16 and J usage is TRBJ2-5; a weak D match, TRBD2 (5 bases). Trimming took 0 bases from V and 3 from J, leaving 7 bases between them. CDR1 SGHSA and CDR2 FRNQAP come from the germline V gene. This CDR3 spans 14 amino acids. The CDR3: CASSLEAGQDTQYF. The sequenced CDR3 bases are TGTGCAAGCAGCTTAGAAGCTGGGCAAGACACCCAGTAC.

This clone was counted a few times. Gene labels here are mouse ones. The read stops 1 residue short of the end of the CDR3; the missing end is completed from the germline J gene. This chain joins TRBV1 and TRBJ1-1; the match to TRBD1 covers 7 bases. V lost 4 bases and J lost 3; bases outside the gene matches: 2. Looked up from germline, CDR1 is NSQYPW and CDR2 is LRSPGD (reference sequence). The CDR3 loop spans 13 amino acids. CDR3 protein: CTCSDRGHTEVFF. CDR3 bases read: TGCACCTGCAGTGACAGGGGCCACACAGAAGTCTTC.